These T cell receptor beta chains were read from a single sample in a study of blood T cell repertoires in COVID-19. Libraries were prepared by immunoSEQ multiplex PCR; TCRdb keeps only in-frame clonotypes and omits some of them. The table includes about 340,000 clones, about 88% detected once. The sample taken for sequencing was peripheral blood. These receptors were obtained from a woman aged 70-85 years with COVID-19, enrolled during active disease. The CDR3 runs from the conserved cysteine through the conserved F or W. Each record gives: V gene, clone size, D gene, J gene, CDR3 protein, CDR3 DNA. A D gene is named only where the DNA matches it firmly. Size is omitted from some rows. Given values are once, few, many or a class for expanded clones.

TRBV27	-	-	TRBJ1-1	CASSFGGGVTEAFF	TGTGCCAGCAGTTTTGGTGGGGGGGTCACTGAAGCTTTCTTT
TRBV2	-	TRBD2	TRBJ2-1	CASERGVGNEQFF	TGTGCCAGCGAGCGGGGGGTAGGCAATGAGCAGTTCTTC
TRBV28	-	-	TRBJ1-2	CASSPGLVYGYTF	TGTGCCAGCAGCCCGGGACTCGTTTATGGCTACACCTTC
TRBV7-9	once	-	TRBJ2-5	CASKPHAGMQETQYF	TGTGCCAGCAAACCCCACGCGGGAATGCAAGAGACCCAGTACTTC
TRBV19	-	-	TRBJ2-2	CASRQFTGELFF	TGTGCCAGTCGACAGTTCACCGGGGAGCTGTTTTTT
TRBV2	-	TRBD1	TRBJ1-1	CASSPDRRLNTEAFF	TGTGCCAGCAGTCCGGACAGGCGATTGAACACTGAAGCTTTCTTT
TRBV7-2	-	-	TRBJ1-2	CASSLETGNNYGYTF	TGTGCCAGCAGCTTAGAAACAGGGAATAACTATGGCTACACCTTC
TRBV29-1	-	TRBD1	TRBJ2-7	CSVQDRATYEQYF	TGCAGCGTTCAGGACAGGGCTACCTACGAGCAGTACTTC
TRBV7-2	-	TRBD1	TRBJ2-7	CASSLAGTEAYEQYF	TGTGCCAGCAGCTTAGCCGGGACAGAAGCCTACGAGCAGTACTTC
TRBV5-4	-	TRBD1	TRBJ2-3	CASSYSGGTGTDTQYF	TGTGCCAGCAGCTATTCCGGAGGGACAGGGACAGATACGCAGTATTTT
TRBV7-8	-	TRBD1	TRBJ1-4	CASSSKPGQEDTTNEKLFF	TGTGCCAGCAGCTCCAAACCGGGACAGGAGGACACAACTAATGAAAAACTGTTTTTT